The text below deals with one T cell receptor (beta chain). The repertoire was sequenced with immunoSEQ multiplex PCR; TCRdb's copy has only in-frame clones and lacks some. Among 90,000 to 150,000 clones, approximately 95% were seen once, and the ten largest hold approximately 6.3%. The trim removed 5 bases at V and 5 bases at J, leaving 14 bases unmatched. The CDR3 totals 17 residues. Per the germline V gene, CDR1 is LNHDA and CDR2 is SQIVND (reference sequence). This record comes from a study of T cell changes during pregnancy in multiple sclerosis. This clonotype originated in a female donor with multiple sclerosis, enrolled in a pregnancy study. This rearrangement joins TRBV19 to TRBJ2-5, with 10 positions matching TRBD2. Sequencing used peripheral blood, obtained before pregnancy. Written as DNA, the CDR3 is TGTGCCAGTAGTCTTCGGGGACTAGCGTTCGTGGAGGAGACCCAGTACTTC. Amino acid sequence: CASSLRGLAFVEETQYF.